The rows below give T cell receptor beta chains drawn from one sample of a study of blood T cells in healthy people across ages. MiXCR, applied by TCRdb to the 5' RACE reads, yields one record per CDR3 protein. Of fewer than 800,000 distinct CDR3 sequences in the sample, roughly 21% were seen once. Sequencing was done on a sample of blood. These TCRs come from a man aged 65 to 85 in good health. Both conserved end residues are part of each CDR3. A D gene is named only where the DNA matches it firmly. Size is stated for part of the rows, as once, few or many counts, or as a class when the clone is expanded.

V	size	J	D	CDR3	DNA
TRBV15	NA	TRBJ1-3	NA	CATSRDRVSGNTIYF	TGTGCCACCAGCAGAGATCGGGTCTCTGGAAACACCATATATTTT
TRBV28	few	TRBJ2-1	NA	CASSLSTSNEQFF	TGTGCCAGCAGTTTATCGACTAGCAATGAGCAGTTCTTC
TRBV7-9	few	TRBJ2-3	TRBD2	CASSSASGSTDTQYF	TGTGCCAGCAGCTCCGCTAGCGGGAGCACAGATACGCAGTATTTT
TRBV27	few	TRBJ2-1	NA	CASKTTSSYNEQFF	TGTGCCAGCAAAACGACTAGCTCCTACAATGAGCAGTTCTTC
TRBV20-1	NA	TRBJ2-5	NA	CSARDLTKQYF	TGCAGTGCTAGAGATCTGACAAAGCAGTACTTC
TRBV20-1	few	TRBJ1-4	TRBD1	CSAYRGASTNEKLFF	TGCAGTGCTTACAGGGGGGCTAGCACTAATGAAAAACTGTTTTTT
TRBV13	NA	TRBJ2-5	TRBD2	CASSQRTSGSKTQYF	TGTGCCAGCAGCCAACGGACTAGCGGGAGCAAGACCCAGTACTTC
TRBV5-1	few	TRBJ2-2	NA	CASSLQGMGGELFF	TGCGCCAGCAGCTTGCAGGGCATGGGCGGGGAGCTGTTTTTT
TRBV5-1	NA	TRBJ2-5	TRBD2	CASSSDSGRGETQYF	TGCGCCAGCAGCTCCGATAGCGGGAGAGGAGAGACCCAGTACTTC
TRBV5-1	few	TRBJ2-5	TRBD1	CASSLFPQGQETQYF	TGCGCCAGCAGCTTGTTCCCACAGGGGCAGGAGACCCAGTACTTC
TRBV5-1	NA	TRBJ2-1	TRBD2	CASSLEGTSNNEQFF	TGCGCCAGCAGCTTGGAGGGGACTAGTAACAATGAGCAGTTCTTC
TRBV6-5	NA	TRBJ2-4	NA	CASSRDGISLQYF	TGTGCCAGCAGTAGGGACGGGATTTCCCTTCAGTACTTC
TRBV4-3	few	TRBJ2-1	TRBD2	CASSQGPSGTTNEQFF	TGCGCCAGCAGCCAAGGGCCCAGCGGGACCACCAATGAGCAGTTCTTC
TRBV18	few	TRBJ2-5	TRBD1	CASSPSGQGFETQYF	TGTGCCAGCTCACCAAGCGGACAGGGTTTTGAGACCCAGTACTTC
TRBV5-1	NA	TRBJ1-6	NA	CASSLGPTAIYSPLHF	TGCGCCAGCAGCTTGGGGCCCACTGCCATCTATTCACCCCTCCACTTT
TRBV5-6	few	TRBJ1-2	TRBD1	CASSAPGQARIYGYTF	TGTGCCAGCAGCGCCCCGGGACAGGCCAGGATCTATGGCTACACCTTC
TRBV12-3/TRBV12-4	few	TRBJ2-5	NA	CASSKTGEQTQYF	TGTGCCAGCAGTAAGACGGGAGAACAGACCCAGTACTTC
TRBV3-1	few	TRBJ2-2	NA	CASSHLQFSCTGELFF	TGTGCCAGTAGCCACCTACAGTTCTCGTGCACCGGGGAGCTGTTTTTT
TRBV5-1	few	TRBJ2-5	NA	CASSLGVSEEQETQYF	TGCGCCAGCAGCTTGGGGGTCAGCGAAGAACAAGAGACCCAGTACTTC
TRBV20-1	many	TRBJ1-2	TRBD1	CSAGGTDRDFYGYTF	TGCAGTGCTGGGGGAACCGACAGGGACTTCTATGGCTACACCTTC
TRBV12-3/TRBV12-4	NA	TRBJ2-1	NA	CASSSPTNSYNEQFF	TGTGCCAGCAGTTCCCCCACTAACTCCTACAATGAGCAGTTCTTC
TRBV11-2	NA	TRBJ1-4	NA	CASSLDTGFKTNEKLFF	TGTGCCAGCAGCTTAGATACCGGGTTCAAAACTAATGAAAAACTGTTTTTT
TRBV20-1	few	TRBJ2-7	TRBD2	CSARERTSPRAEQYF	TGCAGTGCTAGAGAACGGACTAGCCCTCGCGCGGAGCAGTACTTC
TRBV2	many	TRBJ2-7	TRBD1	CASSEPGQGYEQYF	TGTGCCAGCAGTGAGCCGGGACAGGGTTACGAGCAGTACTTC
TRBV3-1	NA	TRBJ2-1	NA	CASSHHSGNNEQFF	TGTGCCAGCAGCCATCACAGCGGAAACAATGAGCAGTTCTTC
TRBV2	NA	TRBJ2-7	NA	CASSEGQLTYEQYF	TGTGCCAGCAGTGAAGGACAGCTTACCTACGAGCAGTACTTC
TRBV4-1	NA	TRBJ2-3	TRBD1	CASSLPGQLTDTQYF	TGCGCCAGCAGCCTACCGGGACAGCTGACAGATACGCAGTATTTT
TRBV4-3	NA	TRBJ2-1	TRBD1	CASSQDWGQHNEQFF	TGCGCCAGCAGCCAAGATTGGGGACAGCACAATGAGCAGTTCTTC
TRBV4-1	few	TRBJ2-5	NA	CASSRVIGETQYF	TGCGCCAGCAGCCGCGTCATAGGAGAGACCCAGTACTTC
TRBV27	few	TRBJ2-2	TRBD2	CASSFERSGGGTGELFF	TGTGCCAGCAGTTTCGAGAGATCGGGAGGGGGCACCGGGGAGCTGTTTTTT
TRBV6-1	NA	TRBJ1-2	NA	CASSEATGNYGYTF	TGTGCCAGCAGTGAAGCTACAGGCAACTATGGCTACACCTTC
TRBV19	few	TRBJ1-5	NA	CASSTDRNNQPQHF	TGTGCCAGTAGCACCGACAGGAACAATCAGCCCCAGCATTTT
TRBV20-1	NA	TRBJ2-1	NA	CSARTDWSSYNEQFF	TGCAGTGCTAGGACAGACTGGAGCTCCTACAATGAGCAGTTCTTC
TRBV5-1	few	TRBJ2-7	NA	CASSLGPGPSSYEQYF	TGCGCCAGCAGCTTGGGTCCGGGTCCGAGCTCCTACGAGCAGTACTTC
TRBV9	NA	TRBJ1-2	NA	CASSEIPGPSYGYTF	TGTGCCAGCAGCGAGATACCGGGGCCTAGCTATGGCTACACCTTC
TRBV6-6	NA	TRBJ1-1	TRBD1	CASRQKGADTEAFF	TGTGCCAGCAGGCAAAAGGGGGCGGACACTGAAGCTTTCTTT
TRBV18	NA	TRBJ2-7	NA	CASSPAHLGFYEQYF	TGTGCCAGCTCACCGGCACATCTAGGGTTCTACGAGCAGTACTTC
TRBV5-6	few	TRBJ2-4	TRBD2	CASSTGLAGTNIQYF	TGTGCCAGCAGCACGGGACTAGCGGGGACAAACATTCAGTACTTC
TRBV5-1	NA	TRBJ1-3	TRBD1	CASSLGTGRDSGNTIYF	TGCGCCAGCAGCTTGGGGACAGGACGAGACTCTGGAAACACCATATATTTT
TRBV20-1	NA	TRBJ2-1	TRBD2	CSANLAANEQFF	TGCAGTGCTAATCTAGCGGCCAATGAGCAGTTCTTC
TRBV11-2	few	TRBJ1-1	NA	CASSLAGYAEAFF	TGTGCCAGCAGCTTAGCTGGGTACGCTGAAGCTTTCTTT
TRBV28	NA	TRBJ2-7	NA	CASSLSPGRDYEQYF	TGTGCCAGCAGTTTATCGCCCGGGAGAGACTACGAGCAGTACTTC
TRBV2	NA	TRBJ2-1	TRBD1	CASRGVGQRYNEQFF	TGTGCCAGCAGGGGGGTGGGACAGAGGTACAATGAGCAGTTCTTC
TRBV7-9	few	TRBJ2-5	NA	CASSLLSGDGQETQYF	TGTGCCAGCAGCTTATTGTCGGGGGACGGCCAAGAGACCCAGTACTTC
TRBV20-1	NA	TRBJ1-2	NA	CSARDKTRPGDYGYTF	TGCAGTGCTAGAGATAAGACTCGACCCGGCGACTATGGCTACACCTTC